Listed here is a single T cell receptor (beta chain). The target of this receptor is not known. Per-base quality was not reported, and no clone a single base away is much larger than it. This entry is derived from a study of cytomegalovirus exposure and HLA in healthy donors (dated by TCRdb to about 2017). With regard to the full study: In an earlier analysis of approximately 640 of the donors, 250 to 350 Gb of sequence data and about 110 million unique TCR beta sequences from some 170 million T cells were reported. The study aimed to test whether cataloging public T cell receptors could reveal signatures of past pathogen exposure. A separate validation cohort of 100 to 150 different subjects was used in addition to the approximately 610-subject first cohort. Donor age, sex, ethnicity and CMV serostatus were compiled together with the repertoire data. Among some 400 genotyped donors of the cohort, an average of about 240,000 unique TCR beta nucleotide sequences were sequenced per donor, 15% to 20% of them non-productive. An early release covering over 500 HLA-typed donors comprised about 300 gigabases of sequencing data and approximately 85 million unique TCR sequences. In the later analysis, no new phenotypic data were used to find candidate immune exposures; instead, reliance was placed on TCR beta sequences and their occurrence across donors. The study profiled the T cell repertoires of approximately 700 subjects by immunosequencing and related them to cytomegalovirus serostatus. Of the roughly 400 genotyped donors, about 84% fell in the genetic ancestry cluster associated with self-reported Caucasian donors. An earlier analysis of approximately 580 of the donors used high-throughput TCR beta sequencing to judge whether each TCR beta V gene segment behaved as functional or pseudogenic. Because of strong linkage in the cohort, roughly five DR-DQ haplotypes were treated as single units for association and clustering. HLA typing covered class I and class II loci at four-digit resolution. The number of typed donors differed by locus: about 629-640 for A, B, C, DRB1 and DQB1; approximately 520 for DQA1; 600 to 610 for DPA1; and 400 to 480 for DPB1. Genome-wide SNP genotypes for about 55% of the roughly 670 donors were used in a later genetic analysis, which treated that subset as a discovery cohort. To study patterns of TCR occurrence, a later analysis re-analyzed previously published TCR beta repertoires from under 750 donors and added high-resolution HLA genotyping. High-throughput TCR immunosequencing, statistical association of individual TCRs with disease status, and machine learning were combined to predict cytomegalovirus infection status. Every discovery cohort repertoire had been produced on one sequencing platform. Overall results and qualifications from the work: When HLA alleles, especially DR and DQ, strongly co-occurred, attributing TCR associations to individual alleles was difficult. Because the 87-base-pair reads could not distinguish some IMGT-functional V segments, including TRBV6-2 and TRBV6-3, those segments were excluded. In an earlier analysis of approximately 590 of the donors, most TCR beta V segments appeared in productive rearrangements about 87% or about 30% of the time, broadly matching IMGT annotations. The classifier was reported to diagnose cytomegalovirus status with high specificity and sensitivity in both the original cohort and the validation cohort. According to a later genetic analysis, donors in an Asian-associated ancestry cluster had fewer N-insertions in productive TCRs than the approximately 630-donor mean. Because counts were too low, seventeen rarely observed V segments, including chromosome 9 orphons, were excluded from the earlier analysis of under 650 of the donors. In a later analysis, several top co-occurrence clusters were reported to appear linked to parvovirus B19, influenza, CMV and Epstein-Barr virus. In a later genetic analysis, a missense DCLRE1C variant was associated with V-gene and J-gene trimming of TCR beta chains, and the association was replicated in an independent cohort. In a later analysis, the rate of TCR association differed among HLA loci, with DRB1 alleles having the most associated TCRs and HLA-C alleles having the fewest. A further reported finding was that TCR beta sequences accurately predicted the HLA-A and HLA-B alleles for most subjects in the first cohort. It was suggested by the authors that the approach could potentially be generalized to other disease states and immunological phenotypes. Correlated functional status among segregating V segments might reflect linkage disequilibrium, but an unknown experimental factor could not be ruled out. Immune exposure information for the cohort was limited to CMV serostatus. In a later analysis, some 17,000 TCR beta sequences were associated with specific HLA alleles at a false discovery rate of 0.05. While some public TCRs were present in many individuals, most TCR sequences turned up only very rarely across donors. A cluster of highly shared sequence variants was judged likely to represent a technical artifact of the sequencing pipeline. A later analysis found that HLA-associated TCR beta chains were more clonally expanded and had lower generation probabilities than equally common non-associated chains. Because HLA typing was unavailable for some donors at each locus, only the typed subset was used in association tests. In this cohort, only TCR beta chains were sequenced, and detectable features were limited by the absence of alpha or paired-chain data. Roughly uniform sequencing depth across donors was assumed in presence/absence analyses, although this assumption may not hold. The study gave a list of roughly 150 TCR beta chains associated with cytomegalovirus. Three of the identified cytomegalovirus-associated TCR beta chains were confirmed in vitro to be specific for cytomegalovirus antigens. In a later analysis, most CMV-associated TCR beta chains were found to appear HLA-restricted, with HLA associations seemingly driven largely by CMV exposure.

In total, more than 500 healthy bone marrow donors made up the cohort. Cohort members were all nominally healthy when sampled, although unrecorded immune exposures were likely present. The donor tested CMV seronegative, placing the donor among the 350 or so seronegative members of the cohort. A peripheral blood sample was provided by each donor, and peripheral blood mononuclear cells were used for TCR beta sequencing. Genomic DNA extraction from the blood cell samples was performed with the Qiagen DNeasy Blood Extraction Kit. Via the germline V gene, CDR1 is SGDLS and CDR2 YYNGEE. At the junction V is shortened by 0 bases and J by 0 bases, with 6 bases in between. The CDR3 covers 14 residues, taking in both the cysteine and the phenylalanine. Of the read, only the CDR3 DNA is kept; its 42 bases are in frame from base 1. Library preparation used the immunoSEQ multiplex PCR assay. A mixture of 60 forward primers for TCR Vbeta segments and 13 reverse primers for TCR Jbeta segments was used in the multiplex PCR. Amplification of the CDR3 region of rearranged TCR beta genes was performed with a multiplex PCR assay on genomic DNA. On the Illumina HiSeq System, the amplified TCR beta libraries were sequenced as 87-base-pair reads. The authors processed their data as follows. Across the 600 to 700 repertoires, a later analysis counted tens of millions of unique TCR beta chains, roughly 11 million of which were shared by at least two donors. Raw reads were error-corrected and collapsed into unique sequences by a nearest-neighbor algorithm in which closely related sequences were merged to remove PCR and sequencing errors. Alignment of CDR3 sequences to IMGT reference sequences was used to assign V, D and J gene segments. For a sequence to be retained, a match of at least six nucleotides was required to both a V gene segment and a J gene segment. A rearrangement was called productive if the CDR3 had no stop codons and remained in frame with V and J, and every other rearrangement was called non-productive. CDR3 was defined by IMGT convention, running from the second conserved V-encoded cysteine to the conserved J-encoded phenylalanine. The earlier analysis of 500 to 750 of the donors excluded any sequence lacking an unambiguous match to a single V gene segment. In an earlier analysis of roughly 500 of the donors, V segments were called functional above 56.7% productive rearrangements and were called segregating when the between-donor standard deviation exceeded 5%. To diagnose cytomegalovirus status from the catalog of TCR beta chain sequences, a statistical classification framework was built. A later analysis assigned V and J genes by comparing TCR nucleotide sequences with IMGT/GENE-DB human TR gene sequences. A later analysis assigned CDR3 sequences and most-parsimonious VDJ recombination scenarios with the TCRdist pipeline. A later analysis defined each TCR beta chain by its CDR3 amino acid sequence plus V-gene family, and excluded reads lacking a unique V-gene family. To address suspected cross-contamination and a sequencing artifact, a later analysis removed 450 to 700 highly shared, low-generation-probability nucleotide sequences. In a later analysis, a clonal expansion index for each public chain was calculated from normalized within-repertoire ranks of inferred template counts. In a later analysis, generation probabilities were computed with a VDJ recombination model fitted to out-of-frame rearrangements, and the resulting probabilities were checked against IGoR. A later analysis scored TCR-TCR, TCR-HLA and TCR-CMV co-occurrence with hypergeometric tests, applying a repertoire-size bias correction to TCR pairs. To estimate false discovery rates, a later analysis permuted the HLA or CMV assignments 20 times. A later analysis grouped co-occurring TCRs with DBSCAN, adding TCRdist sequence similarity when clustering within HLA-allele-positive subsets. Repertoires with fewer than 30,000 or more than 120,000 public chains were left out of co-occurrence clustering, as were five repertoires with anomalous nucleotide sharing. TCRdb stores this immuneACCESS table with in-frame sequences only. Part of the clones is absent; in the studies checked, under half of the shortfall reflects unresolved V genes, and no reason is known for the rest. Clone size and V and J calls were adopted from that table, with D and trimming inferred from the DNA. This sample holds under 150,000 clones; over 70% were observed only once. Jointly, the top ten make up approximately 4% of the sample.

The rearrangement joined TRBV9 to TRBJ1-1, with the identity of the D gene unclear. This clonotype was sampled from a woman aged 40 to 50 in good health and CMV-seronegative. Specimen: PBMCs. CDR3 protein: CASSVGQMNTEAFF. In nucleotide form, the sequence is TGTGCCAGCAGCGTAGGACAAATGAACACTGAAGCTTTCTTT.